One and the same sample provided the 2 T cell receptor beta chains below, sequenced in a study of shared clonotypes between healthy human individuals. Profiling relied on immunoSEQ multiplex PCR, and the TCRdb table lists in-frame clones only, not all of them. This table has some 2,500,000 clones, 93% appearing once. The material sequenced was naive CD4+ T cells from PBMCs. Sample subset: CD45RA+ positively selected. These receptors came from a man aged 18-30 years in good health. Some clones in this sample may be carry-over from other donors' samples.

J is TRBJ2-4 and V is TRBV28, with D possibly being TRBD1 or TRBD2 (10 bases each). Germline CDR1 MDHEN, CDR2 SYDVKM. Trimming took off 6 bases at V and 1 base at J, with 37 bases between the two ends. The CDR3 consists of 23 residues. As DNA, the CDR3 is TGTGCCAGCAGCCGTCCCGTAGACAGGGGGCTAGCGGGAGTAAGAGGGGCCAAAAACATTCAGTACTTC. It is translated as CASSRPVDRGLAGVRGAKNIQYF.

This chain joins TRBV19 and TRBJ2-7; 14 nucleotides align to TRBD2. Unmatched junction bases numbered 9, after V lost 6 bases and J lost 2 bases. The germline CDR1 and CDR2 sequences are LNHDA and SQIVND (reference sequence). The length of the CDR3 is 17 residues. CDR3 nucleotide sequence: TGTGCCAGTAGCTTAGAGGGACTAGCGGGAGAACCCTACGAGCAGTACTTC. This gives the protein CASSLEGLAGEPYEQYF.